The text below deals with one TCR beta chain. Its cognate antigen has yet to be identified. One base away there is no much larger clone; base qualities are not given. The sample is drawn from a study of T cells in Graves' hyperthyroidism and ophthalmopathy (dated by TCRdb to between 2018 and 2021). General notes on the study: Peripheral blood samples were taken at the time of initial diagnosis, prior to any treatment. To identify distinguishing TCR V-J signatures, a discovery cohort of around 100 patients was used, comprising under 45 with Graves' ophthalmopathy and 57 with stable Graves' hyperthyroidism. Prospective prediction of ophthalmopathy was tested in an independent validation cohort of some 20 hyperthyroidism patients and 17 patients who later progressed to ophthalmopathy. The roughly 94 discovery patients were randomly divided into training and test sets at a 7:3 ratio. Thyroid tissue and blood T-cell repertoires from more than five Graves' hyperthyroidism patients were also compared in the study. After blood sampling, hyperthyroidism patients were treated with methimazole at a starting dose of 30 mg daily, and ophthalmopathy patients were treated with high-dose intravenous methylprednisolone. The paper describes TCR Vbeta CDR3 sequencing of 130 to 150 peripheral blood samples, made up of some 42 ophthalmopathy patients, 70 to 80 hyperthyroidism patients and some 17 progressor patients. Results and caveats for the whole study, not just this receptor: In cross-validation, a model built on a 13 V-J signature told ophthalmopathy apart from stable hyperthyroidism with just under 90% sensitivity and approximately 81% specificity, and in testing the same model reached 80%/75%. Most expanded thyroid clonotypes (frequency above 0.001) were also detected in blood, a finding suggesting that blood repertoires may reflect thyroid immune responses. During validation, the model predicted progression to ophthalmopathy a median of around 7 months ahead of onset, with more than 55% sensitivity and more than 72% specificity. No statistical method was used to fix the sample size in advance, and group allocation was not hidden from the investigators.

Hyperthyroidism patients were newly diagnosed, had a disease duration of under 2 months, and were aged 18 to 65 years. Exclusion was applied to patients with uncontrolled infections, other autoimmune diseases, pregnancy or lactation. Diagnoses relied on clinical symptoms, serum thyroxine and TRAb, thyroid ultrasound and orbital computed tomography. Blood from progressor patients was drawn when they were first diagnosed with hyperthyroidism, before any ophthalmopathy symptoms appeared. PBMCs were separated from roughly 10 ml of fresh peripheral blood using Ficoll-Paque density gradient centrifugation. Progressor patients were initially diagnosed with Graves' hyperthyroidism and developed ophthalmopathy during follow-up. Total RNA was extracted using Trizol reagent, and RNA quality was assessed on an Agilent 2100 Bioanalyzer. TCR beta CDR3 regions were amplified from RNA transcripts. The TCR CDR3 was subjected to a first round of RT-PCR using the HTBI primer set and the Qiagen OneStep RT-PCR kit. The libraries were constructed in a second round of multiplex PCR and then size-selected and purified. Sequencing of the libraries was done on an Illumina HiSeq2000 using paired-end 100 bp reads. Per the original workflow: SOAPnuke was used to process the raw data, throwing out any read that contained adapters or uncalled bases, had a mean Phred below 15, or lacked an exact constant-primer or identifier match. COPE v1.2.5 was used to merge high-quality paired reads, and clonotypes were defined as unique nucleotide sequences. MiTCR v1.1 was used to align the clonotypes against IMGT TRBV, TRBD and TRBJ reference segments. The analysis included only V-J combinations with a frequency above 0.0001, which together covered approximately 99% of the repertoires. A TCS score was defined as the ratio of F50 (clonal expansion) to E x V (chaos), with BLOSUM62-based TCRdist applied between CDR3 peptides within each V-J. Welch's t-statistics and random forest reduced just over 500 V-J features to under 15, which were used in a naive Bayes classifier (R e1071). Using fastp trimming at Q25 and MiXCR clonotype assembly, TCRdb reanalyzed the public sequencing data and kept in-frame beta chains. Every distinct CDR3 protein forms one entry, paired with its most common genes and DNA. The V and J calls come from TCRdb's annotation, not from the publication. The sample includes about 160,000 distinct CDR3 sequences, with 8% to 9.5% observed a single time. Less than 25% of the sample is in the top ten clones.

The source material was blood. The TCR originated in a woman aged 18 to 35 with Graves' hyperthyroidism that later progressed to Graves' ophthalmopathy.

The bases are TGTGCCAGCAGTTTCGGCACTAATGAAAAACTGTTTTTT. Translated, it gives CASSFGTNEKLFF. The receptor chain draws on TRBV28 and TRBJ1-4; a confident D gene designation cannot be given. Trimming at the junction amounts to 3 bases on V and 2 bases on J, and the germline ends lie 4 bases apart. Reading from cysteine to phenylalanine, the CDR3 counts 13 amino acids. The retained sequence is limited to the CDR3, 39 bases, with the frame set at the first base. According to the germline V gene, CDR1 reads MDHEN and CDR2 reads SYDVKM.